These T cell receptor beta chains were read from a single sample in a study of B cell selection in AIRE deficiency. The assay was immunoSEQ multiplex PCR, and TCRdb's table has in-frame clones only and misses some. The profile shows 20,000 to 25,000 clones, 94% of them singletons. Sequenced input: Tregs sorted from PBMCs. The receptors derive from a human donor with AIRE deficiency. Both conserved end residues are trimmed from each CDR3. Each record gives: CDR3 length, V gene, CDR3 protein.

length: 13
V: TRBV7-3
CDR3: ASSLLGSTTDTQY

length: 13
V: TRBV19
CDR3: ASSRWTSAVNIQY

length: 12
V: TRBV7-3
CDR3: ASSPFTSTDTQY

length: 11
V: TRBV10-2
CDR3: ASKRQVNTEAF

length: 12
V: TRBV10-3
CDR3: AISDPTGGPEAF

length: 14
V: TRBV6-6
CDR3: ASSPGTSSVFETQY

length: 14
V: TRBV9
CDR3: ASSVAGGSVYNEQF

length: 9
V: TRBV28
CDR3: ASSPAQPQH

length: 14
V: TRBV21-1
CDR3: ASSPTGGTGANVLT

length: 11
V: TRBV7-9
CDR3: ASSALYNSPLH

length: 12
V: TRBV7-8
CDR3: ATHAGLNTGELF

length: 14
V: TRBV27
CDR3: ASTKWTSQKYNEQF

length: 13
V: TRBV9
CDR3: ASSAGTSGTGELF

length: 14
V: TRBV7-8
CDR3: ASSKLRGEVLNEQF

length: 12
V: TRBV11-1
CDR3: ASSWGTARGEQY

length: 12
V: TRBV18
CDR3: ASSPSGVPYEQY

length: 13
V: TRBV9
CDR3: ASSVSTGSPYGYT

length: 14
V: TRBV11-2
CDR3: ASSFSAGTGMYEQY

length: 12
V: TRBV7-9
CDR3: ASSFGTGNQPQH

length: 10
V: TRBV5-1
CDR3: ASSPGSYGYT

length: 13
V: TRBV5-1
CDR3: ASSLALGPNNEQF

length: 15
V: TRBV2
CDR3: ASSVAPSGTPRDTQY

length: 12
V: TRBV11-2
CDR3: ASSLVAAYNEQF

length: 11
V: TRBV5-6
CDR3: ASSLGSQETQY

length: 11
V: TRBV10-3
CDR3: AISESRDREQY

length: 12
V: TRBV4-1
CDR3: ASSLTGNNSPLH

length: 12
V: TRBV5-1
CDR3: ASSLGLGYNEQF

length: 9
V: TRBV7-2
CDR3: ASREAYEQY

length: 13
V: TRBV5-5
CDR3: ASSLWGVRDNEQF

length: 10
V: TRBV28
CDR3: ASSSGRDEQF

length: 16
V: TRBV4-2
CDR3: ASSQEGFLSGSAYEQY

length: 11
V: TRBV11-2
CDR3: ASSSELDYGYT

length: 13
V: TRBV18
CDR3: ASSPETPQTGELF

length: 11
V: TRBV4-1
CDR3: ASSPRPLDIQY

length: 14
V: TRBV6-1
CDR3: ASSVLLAGGHYEQY

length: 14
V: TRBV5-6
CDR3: ASSLELAKFYYGYT

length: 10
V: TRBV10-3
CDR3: AISVAGNEQF

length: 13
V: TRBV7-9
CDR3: ASSPGLAGGGELF

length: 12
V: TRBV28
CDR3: ASRPYRGRTEAF

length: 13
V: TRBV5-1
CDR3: ASSLNGGRTEKLF

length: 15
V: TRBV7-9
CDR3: ASSNMGIGERTGELF

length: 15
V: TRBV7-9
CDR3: ASSPMGLSGMTYEQY

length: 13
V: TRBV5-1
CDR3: ASSVVSRASYEQY

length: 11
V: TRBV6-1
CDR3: ASGVTGANVLT

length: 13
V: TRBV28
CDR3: ASSLVGRGHTEAF

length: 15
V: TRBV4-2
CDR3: ASSHNSPGDRVHEQY

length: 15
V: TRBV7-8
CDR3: ASSLSLSGLAVYEQY

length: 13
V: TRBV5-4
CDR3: ASSRGSHFPGELF

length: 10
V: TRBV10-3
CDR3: ATGQGYQPQH

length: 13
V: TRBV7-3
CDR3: ASSQGQGTYNEQF